Listed below are T cell receptor beta chains from one sample, sequenced in a study of CD8 T cells in ankylosing spondylitis. TCRdb re-called the 5' RACE reads with MiXCR, one entry per CDR3 protein. In the table there are more than 150,000 distinct CDR3 sequences, 15% to 20% of which are singletons. Material: blood, either unsorted or a sorted T cell fraction (not recorded which). Receptor source: a male donor aged 5 to 29 with ankylosing spondylitis or in good health (not recorded which). The conserved cysteine and the conserved F or W are not part of the CDR3 here.

cdr3_aa: ASSPDSSYNEQF
j_call: TRBJ2-1
v_call: TRBV11-1

cdr3_aa: SVATTGMSNYGYT
j_call: TRBJ1-2
v_call: TRBV29-1

cdr3_aa: SVKGGGSYEQY
j_call: TRBJ2-7
v_call: TRBV29-1

cdr3_aa: SASEGGNSPLH
j_call: TRBJ1-6
v_call: TRBV20-1

cdr3_aa: SVRVSGDTNQPQH
j_call: TRBJ1-5
v_call: TRBV20-1

cdr3_aa: ASSLRSRVNTEAF
j_call: TRBJ1-1
v_call: TRBV5-1

cdr3_aa: ASSLGKGYSYNEQF
j_call: TRBJ2-1
v_call: TRBV12-3/TRBV12-4

cdr3_aa: ASSHSGRGVNEQF
j_call: TRBJ2-1
v_call: TRBV3-1

cdr3_aa: ASKRDRGYEQY
j_call: TRBJ2-7
v_call: TRBV5-6

cdr3_aa: ASSLGRARGGQPQH
j_call: TRBJ1-5
v_call: TRBV12-3/TRBV12-4

cdr3_aa: ATSKTGLNYEQY
j_call: TRBJ2-7
v_call: TRBV15

cdr3_aa: ASSPTQGRYRNEQF
j_call: TRBJ2-1
v_call: TRBV3-1

cdr3_aa: SALLITSGRKNEQF
j_call: TRBJ2-1
v_call: TRBV20-1

cdr3_aa: ASSDITHDSGQETQY
j_call: TRBJ2-5
v_call: TRBV2

cdr3_aa: SVGQSLAEAI
j_call: TRBJ2-1
v_call: TRBV29-1

cdr3_aa: ASRRTSGASNEQF
j_call: TRBJ2-1
v_call: TRBV2

cdr3_aa: ASSKGQVREQY
j_call: TRBJ2-7
v_call: TRBV6-5

cdr3_aa: ASSSHRGQAETQY
j_call: TRBJ2-5
v_call: TRBV27

cdr3_aa: ASSEFSGSTNEQF
j_call: TRBJ2-1
v_call: TRBV6-1

cdr3_aa: ASSLGGTPSGANVLT
j_call: TRBJ2-6
v_call: TRBV28

cdr3_aa: ASMGQGAVYSPLH
j_call: TRBJ1-6
v_call: TRBV6-6

cdr3_aa: ASSLAGGRPGELF
j_call: TRBJ2-2
v_call: TRBV12-3/TRBV12-4

cdr3_aa: ASSSSPGAGETQY
j_call: TRBJ2-5
v_call: TRBV5-1

cdr3_aa: ASGKPLAGENIQY
j_call: TRBJ2-4
v_call: TRBV12-5

cdr3_aa: ASSFEVRGSYNEQF
j_call: TRBJ2-1
v_call: TRBV7-9

cdr3_aa: ASSFSTSGRAIEQF
j_call: TRBJ2-1
v_call: TRBV27

cdr3_aa: ASSLETGGRADTQY
j_call: TRBJ2-3
v_call: TRBV5-5

cdr3_aa: ASNPGQGTGELF
j_call: TRBJ2-2
v_call: TRBV6-2/TRBV6-3

cdr3_aa: SARRGGDQPQH
j_call: TRBJ1-5
v_call: TRBV20-1

cdr3_aa: ASSPMTSDGYT
j_call: TRBJ1-2
v_call: TRBV18

cdr3_aa: ASSQESAGAYNEQF
j_call: TRBJ2-1
v_call: TRBV4-2

cdr3_aa: SAPRQGGYEQY
j_call: TRBJ2-7
v_call: TRBV20-1

cdr3_aa: ATSRPRGMDPSSGANVLT
j_call: TRBJ2-6
v_call: TRBV15

cdr3_aa: ASRTTSGSTGELF
j_call: TRBJ2-2
v_call: TRBV19

cdr3_aa: ASSPDSSTQAF
j_call: TRBJ1-1
v_call: TRBV18

cdr3_aa: ASSFPGVYNEQF
j_call: TRBJ2-1
v_call: TRBV27

cdr3_aa: ASSLVRYDPTGELF
j_call: TRBJ2-2
v_call: TRBV7-8

cdr3_aa: SVGTAQETQY
j_call: TRBJ2-5
v_call: TRBV29-1

cdr3_aa: ASRDRMNTGELF
j_call: TRBJ2-2
v_call: TRBV7-2

cdr3_aa: ASSLGQGPSTGELF
j_call: TRBJ2-2
v_call: TRBV7-6

cdr3_aa: ASSPWGGPLTGSNEQF
j_call: TRBJ2-1
v_call: TRBV4-1

cdr3_aa: ASSAMGPPMNTEAF
j_call: TRBJ1-1
v_call: TRBV18

cdr3_aa: ASSSLALSFYNEQF
j_call: TRBJ2-1
v_call: TRBV5-1

cdr3_aa: SARDRGRLAGTDTQY
j_call: TRBJ2-3
v_call: TRBV20-1

cdr3_aa: ASSSHNDNEQF
j_call: TRBJ2-1
v_call: TRBV12-3/TRBV12-4

cdr3_aa: ASSPEWGSHYNEQF
j_call: TRBJ2-1
v_call: TRBV5-1

cdr3_aa: ASSPRFESGTDNEQF
j_call: TRBJ2-1
v_call: TRBV4-2

cdr3_aa: SARVGSGRDTQY
j_call: TRBJ2-3
v_call: TRBV20-1

cdr3_aa: ASSLEAKGDYGYT
j_call: TRBJ1-2
v_call: TRBV4-1

cdr3_aa: ASSLEERGPGPLH
j_call: TRBJ1-6
v_call: TRBV7-8

cdr3_aa: ASSLALAGVGETQY
j_call: TRBJ2-5
v_call: TRBV7-9

cdr3_aa: ASSSWGDYNEQF
j_call: TRBJ2-1
v_call: TRBV7-6